Listed below are T cell receptor beta chains from one sample, sequenced in a study of STAT3 mutations in large granular lymphocyte leukemia. Generated by immunoSEQ multiplex PCR, the TCRdb table keeps only in-frame clones and is missing some. The sample holds approximately 10,000 clones; about 80% are singletons and the top ten take approximately 47%. Sequenced sample: peripheral blood mononuclear cells. The receptors were sampled from a man aged 60 to 75 with T-cell large granular lymphocyte leukemia. Some clones in this sample may be carry-over from other donors' samples. CDR3s include the opening cysteine and the closing phenylalanine or tryptophan. Fields, in order: clone size, V gene, J gene, D gene, CDR3 protein, CDR3 DNA. A D gene is named only where the DNA matches it firmly. Clone size is given for some rows only: seen once, a few or many times, or a class if the clone is expanded.

-	TRBV2	TRBJ2-1	TRBD2	CASSSFGGLAGNNEQFF	TGTGCCAGCAGCTCCTTCGGCGGGCTAGCGGGGAACAATGAGCAGTTCTTC
-	TRBV5-1	TRBJ1-4	-	CASSLVTNEKLFF	TGCGCCAGCAGCTTGGTTACTAATGAAAAACTGTTTTTT
-	TRBV11-2	TRBJ2-7	-	CASSLVVGAYEQYF	TGTGCCAGCAGCTTGGTGGTAGGCGCCTACGAGCAGTACTTC
once	TRBV7-2	TRBJ2-7	-	CASSLGQPGSYEQYF	TGTGCCAGCAGCTTAGGACAGCCAGGCTCCTACGAGCAGTACTTC
-	TRBV7-2	TRBJ1-1	-	CASSLDPGRLNTEAFF	TGTGCCAGCAGCTTAGACCCCGGACGATTGAACACTGAAGCTTTCTTT
-	TRBV4-2	TRBJ1-5	-	CASSQDSGIDQPQHF	TGTGCCAGCAGCCAAGATTCCGGGATCGATCAGCCCCAGCATTTT
-	TRBV6-6	TRBJ1-5	TRBD1	CASLQGAGNQPQHF	TGTGCCAGCCTCCAGGGGGCGGGCAATCAGCCCCAGCATTTT
-	TRBV29-1	TRBJ2-1	-	CSALYNEQFF	TGCAGCGCTTTATACAATGAGCAGTTCTTC
-	TRBV7-9	TRBJ1-3	-	CASSLVGNTIYF	TGTGCCAGCAGCTTAGTGGGAAACACCATATATTTT
-	TRBV13	TRBJ2-5	-	CASSPSHGTQYF	TGTGCCAGCAGCCCATCCCACGGGACCCAGTACTTC
-	TRBV4-1	TRBJ2-7	-	CASSRTRDTSYEQYF	TGCGCCAGCAGCCGGACCCGGGACACCTCCTACGAGCAGTACTTC
-	TRBV14	TRBJ2-5	TRBD1	CASSSGTAQYF	TGTGCCAGCAGCTCCGGGACAGCCCAGTACTTC
-	TRBV5-4	TRBJ1-2	-	CASSSSSTYGYTF	TGTGCCAGCAGCTCCTCCTCAACCTATGGCTACACCTTC
-	TRBV6-5	TRBJ2-1	TRBD2	CASSSSGGPSNEQFF	TGTGCCAGCAGTTCTAGCGGGGGGCCGTCCAATGAGCAGTTCTTC
-	TRBV15	TRBJ1-4	TRBD1	CATSSTGQQNEKLFF	TGTGCCACCAGCAGCACGGGACAGCAGAATGAAAAACTGTTTTTT
-	TRBV27	TRBJ1-5	-	CASTPLGSNQPQHF	TGTGCCAGCACTCCCCTGGGGAGCAATCAGCCCCAGCATTTT
-	TRBV29-1	TRBJ2-3	-	CSVERGGEDTQYF	TGCAGCGTTGAAAGGGGGGGGGAGGATACGCAGTATTTT
-	TRBV5-4	TRBJ1-4	-	CASSLGTTNEKLFF	TGTGCCAGCAGCCTCGGTACAACTAATGAAAAACTGTTTTTT
few	TRBV9	TRBJ2-1	TRBD1	CASSQVPGQGDNEQFF	TGTGCCAGCAGCCAGGTGCCGGGACAGGGGGACAATGAGCAGTTCTTC
few	TRBV10-2	TRBJ1-4	-	CASSDPGGENEKLFF	TGCGCCAGCAGTGACCCCGGGGGAGAGAATGAAAAACTGTTTTTT
-	TRBV9	TRBJ2-3	-	CASSVRTLTDTQYF	TGTGCCAGCAGCGTAAGAACCCTCACAGATACGCAGTATTTT
-	TRBV11-2	TRBJ1-5	-	CASSWGQDSNQPQHF	TGTGCCAGCAGCTGGGGCCAGGATAGCAATCAGCCCCAGCATTTT
-	TRBV7-3	TRBJ1-2	-	CASSAQGTSGYGYTF	TGTGCCAGCAGCGCACAGGGTACATCGGGCTATGGCTACACCTTC
-	TRBV10-3	TRBJ2-2	TRBD1	CATAAGASGGGSTGELFF	TGTGCCACCGCCGCAGGGGCATCAGGGGGCGGATCGACCGGGGAGCTGTTTTTT
-	TRBV11-2	TRBJ2-5	-	CASSFSSLAETQYF	TGTGCCAGCAGCTTCAGCTCCCTCGCGGAGACCCAGTACTTC